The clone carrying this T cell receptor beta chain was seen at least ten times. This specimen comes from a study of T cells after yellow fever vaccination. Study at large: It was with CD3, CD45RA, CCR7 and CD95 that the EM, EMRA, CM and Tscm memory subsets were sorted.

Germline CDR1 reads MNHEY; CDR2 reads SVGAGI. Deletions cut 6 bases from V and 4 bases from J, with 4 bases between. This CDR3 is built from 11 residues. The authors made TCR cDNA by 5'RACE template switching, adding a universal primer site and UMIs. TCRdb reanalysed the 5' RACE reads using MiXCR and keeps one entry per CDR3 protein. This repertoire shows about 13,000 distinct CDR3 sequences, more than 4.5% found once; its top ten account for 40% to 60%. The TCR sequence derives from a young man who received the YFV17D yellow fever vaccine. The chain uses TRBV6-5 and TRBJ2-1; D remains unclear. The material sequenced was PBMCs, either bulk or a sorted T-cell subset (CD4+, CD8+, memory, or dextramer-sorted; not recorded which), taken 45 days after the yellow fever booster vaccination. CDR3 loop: CASRRYNEQFF. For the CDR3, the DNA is TGTGCCAGCAGACGGTACAATGAGCAGTTCTTC.